The 14 T cell receptor beta chains in this list originate from one sample, sequenced in a study of shared clonotypes between healthy human individuals. The method was immunoSEQ multiplex PCR; TCRdb's version includes in-frame clones alone and lacks a portion of them. The data show about 2.4 million clones, with 80% to 95% seen just once and approximately 0.35% held by the top ten. Sample: naive CD4+ T cells from PBMCs. Subset indicated: CD45RA+ positively selected. The source of these receptors is a man between 18 and 35 years old in good health. Some clones in this sample may be carry-over from other donors' samples.

This sequence joins TRBV7-9 and TRBJ2-7; the D gene could be TRBD1 or TRBD2 (5 bases each). This CDR3 has 15 amino acids. Germline CDR1 SEHNR, CDR2 FQNEAQ (reference sequence). Trimming stripped 8 bases from V and 0 bases from J, with 17 bases between. CDR3 DNA: TGTGCCAGCGGATGGGGGTCGACACCCTCCTACGAGCAGTACTTC. This gives the protein CASGWGSTPSYEQYF.

The chain has TRBV4-1 and TRBJ2-7; 9 positions agree with TRBD2. Germline values: CDR1 MGHRA, CDR2 YSYEKL. J lost 4 bases, V lost 4 bases, and 14 bases had no gene match. CDR3 length equals 17 residues. The CDR3 sequence: CASSRSAEAGGIYEQYF. CDR3 in DNA: TGCGCCAGCAGCCGAAGCGCCGAAGCGGGAGGTATATACGAGCAGTACTTC.

The chain joins TRBV30 to TRBJ1-1; D is perhaps TRBD1 (6 bases). Germline V gene lookup returns CDR1 GTSNPN and CDR2 SVGIG (reference sequence). There are 12 residues in the CDR3. Trimming removed 2 bases at V and 11 bases at J, with 15 bases between. The CDR3 DNA reads TGTGCCTGGAGTCTAGGGGGGGGAGTGGCTTTCTTT. Amino acid sequence: CAWSLGGGVAFF.

Written as DNA, the CDR3 is TGCGCCAGCACTAGGGGGACGGGGAATGAAAAACTGTTTTTT. Its translation is CASTRGTGNEKLFF. The chain uses TRBV5-1 and TRBJ1-4, with D perhaps matching TRBD1 (6 bases). The CDR3 length is 14 residues. Per germline, CDR1 SGHRS and CDR2 YFSETQ. V was trimmed by 6 bases and J by 5 bases, leaving 14 bases between them.

In DNA form, the CDR3 reads TGCGCCAGCAGCCAAGATTGGCCGGGGGTAAGGAACACCGGGGAGCTGTTTTTT. It specifies CASSQDWPGVRNTGELFF. The J gene is TRBJ2-2, the V gene TRBV4-1; D possibly corresponds to TRBD2 (6 bases). Trimming stripped 0 bases from V and 1 base from J, with 15 bases between. CDR1 is MGHRA, CDR2 YSYEKL, per germline. CDR3 length equals 18 residues.

This clone has just one count. This chain links TRBV28 with TRBJ2-7; D is ambiguous. The ends were cut back, 5 bases at V and 2 bases at J, with 10 bases in the middle. CDR1 is MDHEN, CDR2 SYDVKM, per germline. This CDR3 is 13 amino acids long. The CDR3 is CASSPLGPYEQYF. The CDR3 coding sequence is TGTGCCAGCAGTCCCTTAGGACCCTACGAGCAGTACTTC. Variable domain in full (rest from reference TRBV28 and TRBJ2-7): DVKVTQSSRYLVKRTGEKVFLECVQDMDHENMFWYRQDPGLGLRLIYFSYDVKMKEKGDIPEGYSVSREKKERFSLILESASTNQTSMYLCASSPLGPYEQYFGPGTRLTVT.

The chain links TRBV6-1 to TRBJ1-4; maybe TRBD1 (6 bases). The length of the CDR3 is 14 residues. V was shortened by 8 bases and J by 7 bases, with 17 bases between the two germline ends. Per germline, CDR1 MNHNS and CDR2 SASEGT. The CDR3 DNA follows: TGTGCCAGCGGAGATTCAGGGGAAGTTGAAAAACTGTTTTTT. Translating gives CASGDSGEVEKLFF.

This rearrangement joins TRBV4-3 to TRBJ1-2, with no clear D. V lost 5 bases to trimming and J lost 4 bases, with 17 bases between them. Germline V gene lookup returns CDR1 LGHNA and CDR2 YSLEER. The CDR3 totals 15 residues. CDR3 residues: CASSYDLGVSYGYTF. The CDR3 bases are TGCGCCAGCAGCTATGACTTGGGCGTCTCCTATGGCTACACCTTC.

The chain combines TRBV25-1 with TRBJ1-2; unclear D gene. CDR1 and CDR2 (germline): MGHDK, SYGVNS. CDR3 length: 15 residues. Between the trimmed V and J ends, which lost 3 bases and 8 bases, there was a span of 19 bases. In DNA form, the CDR3 reads TGTGCCAGCAGTGACCGTCATACTTACAACGGGGGCTACACCTTC. Its protein product is CASSDRHTYNGGYTF.

The chain uses TRBV6-5 and TRBJ2-2; D possibly corresponds to TRBD2 (5 bases). The CDR3 length is 15 residues. Germline CDR1 MNHEY, CDR2 SVGAGI. The V and J ends lost 4 bases and 7 bases respectively, with 16 bases between them. The CDR3 reads CASSSVLAFGGELFF. CDR3 nucleotide sequence: TGTGCCAGCAGTTCTGTCCTAGCATTCGGCGGGGAGCTGTTTTTT.

This clone has a single count. This chain uses TRBV5-5 with TRBJ2-7; perhaps TRBD1 as D (6 bases). V lost 1 base and J lost 1, with 12 bases in between. The V gene's germline CDR1 is SGHKS and CDR2 YYEKEE (reference sequence). This CDR3 is 15 amino acids long. CDR3 DNA sequence: TGTGCCAGCAGCTTGATCCAGGGGACGTCCTACGAGCAGTACTTC. Its translation is CASSLIQGTSYEQYF.

V is TRBV6-1 and J is TRBJ1-6, with 8 bases matching TRBD1. Germline V lookup: CDR1 MNHNS, CDR2 SASEGT. V lost 4 bases to trimming and J lost 10 bases; unmatched junction nucleotides: 9. CDR3 length: 15 amino acids. The CDR3 bases are TGTGCCAGCAGTGTGGACAGGGTTCGGTACTCACCCCTCCACTTT. This translates into CASSVDRVRYSPLHF.

This sequence joins TRBV9 and TRBJ2-7, with D possibly TRBD2 on 6 matching bases. With 4 bases removed from V and 0 bases from J, the gap between germline ends came to 14 bases. Germline V gene sequence: CDR1 SGDLS, CDR2 YYNGEE. The CDR3 is 15 amino acids. CDR3 DNA sequence: TGTGCCAGCAGCCCAGGCGGGGATCTCTCCTACGAGCAGTACTTC. Translation: CASSPGGDLSYEQYF.

This chain joins TRBV28 and TRBJ2-7; D gene uncertain. Germline V gene sequence: CDR1 MDHEN, CDR2 SYDVKM. This CDR3 is built from 16 residues. V was clipped by 1 base and J by 2 bases, with 15 bases between them. Written as DNA, the CDR3 is TGTGCCAGCAGTTTATCTAACCCCGAATTGCCCTACGAGCAGTACTTC. It yields the protein CASSLSNPELPYEQYF.